Reported below is one TCR beta chain. This sample is part of a study of blood T cell repertoires in COVID-19. Whole-study context: Samples taken during acute and convalescent COVID-19 were collected in the United States, Italy and Spain. From T cells, B-cell-depleted T cells, or PBMCs came the material, which was cDNA or gDNA.

Losses at the gene ends were 3 bases for V and 7 bases for J; bases not matched to a gene: 2. The CDR3 has 14 amino acids. Germline V gene sequence: CDR1 SEHNR, CDR2 FQNEAQ (reference sequence). Per the authors' pipeline: Amplification with reference gene primers provided the estimates of nucleated cell counts. Method: immunoSEQ multiplex PCR; TCRdb's copy keeps in-frame clones and lacks some. The DNA gave D and trimming, while V, J and clone size come from that table. Found here are under 30,000 clones, around nine tenths of them singletons; the top ten hold about a tenth. Sequencing used peripheral blood. This sequence joins TRBV7-9 and TRBJ1-6; 8 bases are shared with TRBD1. This receptor was identified in a human donor in a cohort sampled during active COVID-19. CDR3 protein: CASSFRQGNSPLHF. CDR3 coding DNA: TGTGCCAGCAGCTTTAGACAGGGGAATTCACCCCTCCACTTT.